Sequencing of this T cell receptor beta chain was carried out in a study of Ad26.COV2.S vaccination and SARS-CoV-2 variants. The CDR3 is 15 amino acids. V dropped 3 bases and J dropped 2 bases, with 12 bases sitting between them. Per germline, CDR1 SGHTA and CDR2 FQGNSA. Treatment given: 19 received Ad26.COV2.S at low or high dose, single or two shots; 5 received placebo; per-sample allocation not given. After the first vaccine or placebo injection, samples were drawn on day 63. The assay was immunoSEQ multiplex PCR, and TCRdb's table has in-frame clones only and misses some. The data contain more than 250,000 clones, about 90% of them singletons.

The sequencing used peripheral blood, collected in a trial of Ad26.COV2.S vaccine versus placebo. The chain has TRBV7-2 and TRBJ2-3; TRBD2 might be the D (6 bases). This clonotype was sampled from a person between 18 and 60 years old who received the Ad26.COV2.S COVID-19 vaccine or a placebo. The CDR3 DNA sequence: TGTGCCAGCAGCTTTTATAGCGGACCCACAGATACGCAGTATTTT. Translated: CASSFYSGPTDTQYF.